The 11 T cell receptor beta chains below come from one sample, sequenced in a study of CD8+ T cells in alopecia areata. Documented treatment: oral pan-JAK inhibitor, 5-10 mg twice daily. The sequencing template was cDNA reverse transcribed from extracted RNA. The assay was immunoSEQ multiplex PCR, and TCRdb's table has in-frame clones only and misses some. The sample lists 70,000 or so clones; 29% were seen once. The material sequenced was CD8+ T cells sorted from blood, taken at week 4, from a patient treated with tofacitinib. Every receptor here comes from a human donor with alopecia areata.

The chain recombines TRBV27 with TRBJ2-7; 8 bases match TRBD1. CDR1 and CDR2 (germline): MNHEY, SMNVEV (reference sequence). V shed 10 bases and J 0 bases; nucleotides not matched to a gene: 5. The CDR3 length is 13 residues. CDR3: CATRTGNSYEQYF. The CDR3, as DNA: TGTGCCACTCGGACAGGGAACTCCTACGAGCAGTACTTC.

This clone was seen more than once but under ten times. The CDR3: CAWSTGQGKTEAFF. The CDR3 DNA is TGTGCCTGGAGTACGGGACAGGGAAAAACTGAAGCTTTCTTT. The chain carries TRBV30 and TRBJ1-1; 9 bases are shared with TRBD1. V shed 2 bases, J shed 5 bases, and the junction held 6 bases outside the gene matches. The CDR3 has 14 residues. Germline values: CDR1 GTSNPN, CDR2 SVGIG (reference sequence).

The chain uses TRBV27 and TRBJ2-7, with D possibly TRBD2 on 6 matching bases. The CDR3 contains 14 residues. Deletions cut 4 bases from V and 5 bases from J, with 15 bases between. CDR1 MNHEY and CDR2 SMNVEV come from the germline V gene (reference sequence). CDR3 bases: TGTGCCAGCAGTTACAGCGGGTCTTGGAACGAGCAGTACTTC. Its translation is CASSYSGSWNEQYF.

This clone was counted only a few times. The V and J genes are TRBV29-1 and TRBJ2-7; TRBD1 might be the D (6 bases). V was trimmed by 7 bases and J by 5 bases, leaving 12 bases between them. The V gene's germline CDR1 is SQVTM and CDR2 ANQGSEA. The CDR3 runs 11 residues. Here the CDR3 reads CSASGQNEQYF. CDR3 coding DNA: TGCAGCGCGTCAGGACAGAACGAGCAGTACTTC.

Many counts were recorded for this clone. This chain links TRBV6-5 with TRBJ1-4; D is uncertain. V lost 2 bases, J lost 0 bases, and 7 bases lay in between. Germline CDR1 reads MNHEY; CDR2 reads SVGAGI. The CDR3 sequence is 15 residues long. CDR3 nucleotide sequence: TGTGCCAGCAGTTACCGGACGGCAACTAATGAAAAACTGTTTTTT. Residues: CASSYRTATNEKLFF.

The chain uses TRBV9 and TRBJ2-1, with D perhaps matching TRBD2 (6 bases). Between the trimmed V and J ends, which lost 0 bases and 9 bases, there was a span of 10 bases. The CDR3 loop spans 13 amino acids. The germline V gene has CDR1 SGDLS and CDR2 YYNGEE. This CDR3 reads CASSVGTGVEQFF. The CDR3 region has the DNA TGTGCCAGCAGCGTAGGTACGGGAGTTGAGCAGTTCTTC.

This chain connects TRBV29-1 to TRBJ1-2; weak D call: TRBD1 (6 bases). CDR3 size: 14 residues. Per the germline V gene, CDR1 is SQVTM and CDR2 is ANQGSEA. V was cut by 4 bases and J by 8 bases, with 20 bases left in between. In DNA, the CDR3 is TGCAGCGTTGTTTTTCGGCAGGGGACTTTGGGCTACACCTTC. As protein: CSVVFRQGTLGYTF.

This clone was observed once. One junction end does not reproduce the germline sequence, and a read error may be involved. The genes are TRBV7-3 and TRBJ1-5; 8 bases agree with TRBD1. Germline CDR1 reads SGHTA; CDR2 reads FQGTGA. The CDR3 is 16 residues long. The CDR3 region has the DNA TGCGCCAGCAGCCAAGATTCAGGGGGCGGTGATCAGCCCCAGCATTTT. Its protein is CASSQDSGGGDQPQHF.

This clone was recorded a few times. The chain joins TRBV2 to TRBJ2-7, with TRBD1 matching over 7 bases. The CDR3 is 12 residues long. Germline CDR1 and CDR2: SNHLY and FYNNEI. V lost 6 bases, J lost 5 bases, and 4 bases stayed unmatched. DNA for the CDR3: TGTGCCAGCAGCGCGACAGGGAACGAGCAGTACTTC. Translated: CASSATGNEQYF.

Of note for this clone: The same CDR3 arises from other DNA sequences in this sample as well. This chain joins TRBV7-9 and TRBJ2-7; D perhaps matches TRBD1 (6 bases). In germline, CDR1 is SEHNR, CDR2 FQNEAQ (reference sequence). The germline V and J ends were trimmed by 5 bases and 3 bases, with 11 bases remaining between them. The CDR3 has 13 residues. The CDR3 spells CASSPGQNYEQYF. The CDR3, as DNA: TGTGCCAGCAGCCCCGGACAGAACTACGAGCAGTACTTC. The full variable domain, completed using reference TRBV7-9 and TRBJ2-7, is DTGVSQNPRHKITKRGQNVTFRCDPISEHNRLYWYRQTLGQGPEFLTYFQNEAQLEKSRLLSDRFSAERPKGSFSTLEIQRTEQGDSAMYLCASSPGQNYEQYFGPGTRLTVT.

The V call is TRBV30, the J call TRBJ1-1; D is undetermined. Trimming removed 3 bases from V and 5 bases from J, with 7 bases in between. CDR1 and CDR2 (germline): GTSNPN, SVGIG (reference sequence). This CDR3 region has 11 residues. CDR3 nucleotides: TGTGCCTGGAGCCCCGTGACTGAAGCTTTCTTT. Translating gives CAWSPVTEAFF.